Below are 7 T cell receptor beta chains sequenced from a single sample in a study of graft-versus-host responses after intestinal transplantation. Data came from immunoSEQ multiplex PCR; TCRdb stores just in-frame clones and leaves some out. The sample includes tens of thousands of clones, about 57% of them seen just once. Sequenced here: alloreactive CD4+ T cells from a mixed lymphocyte reaction culture, sampled before intestinal transplant. Specified subset: CFSE-low proliferating T cells sorted from roughly 6-day pre-transplant mixed lymphocyte reaction (GvH or HvG direction). The receptors were sampled from a human patient who received an intestinal transplant.

In this sample, this clone turned up once. This chain connects TRBV7-9 to TRBJ2-2; weak D call: TRBD2 (5 bases). Trimming removed 3 bases at V and 7 bases at J, with 12 bases between. The CDR3 extends over 14 amino acids. Germline CDR1 SEHNR, CDR2 FQNEAQ (reference sequence). CDR3 residues: CASSLRPRGGELFF. The DNA for the CDR3 is TGTGCCAGCAGCTTGAGACCTCGGGGCGGGGAGCTGTTTTTT.

The chain has TRBV19 and TRBJ1-1, with D possibly TRBD1 on 6 matching bases. Germline CDR1 and CDR2: LNHDA and SQIVND (reference sequence). CDR3 length: 12 residues. The V gene lost 7 bases and the J gene lost 7 bases, with 13 bases spanning the gap. The CDR3: CASKYRESEAFF. CDR3 nucleotides: TGTGCCAGTAAGTACAGGGAGAGTGAAGCTTTCTTT.

This clone was observed a handful of times. V gene TRBV19 combines with J gene TRBJ2-7, with a weak D call TRBD1 (5 bases). The germline CDR1 and CDR2 sequences are LNHDA and SQIVND (reference sequence). V gave up 4 bases and J gave up 6 bases, with 13 bases separating them. The CDR3 runs to 13 residues. The chain's CDR3 is CASSSRWGGEQYF. The CDR3 nucleotides read TGTGCCAGTAGTAGTCGGTGGGGCGGCGAGCAGTACTTC.

The CDR3 spells CASSVASGPSYNEQFF. The DNA for the CDR3 is TGTGCCAGCAGCGTAGCTAGCGGGCCGTCCTACAATGAGCAGTTCTTC. The chain couples TRBV9 to TRBJ2-1; 8 positions match TRBD2. The germline CDR1 and CDR2 sequences are SGDLS and YYNGEE. This CDR3 is 16 amino acids long. V was pared by 0 bases and J by 1 base, with 3 bases of the junction left unmatched. Variable domain in full (rest from reference TRBV9 and TRBJ2-1): DSGVTQTPKHLITATGQRVTLRCSPRSGDLSVYWYQQSLDQGLQFLIQYYNGEERAKGNILERFSAQQFPDLHSELNLSSLELGDSALYFCASSVASGPSYNEQFFGPGTRLTVL.

The chain links TRBV27 to TRBJ1-2; possibly TRBD1 for D (5 bases). Trimming removed 6 bases from V and 10 bases from J, with 15 bases in between. The CDR3 is made up of 12 amino acids. From germline, CDR1 is MNHEY and CDR2 SMNVEV (reference sequence). In DNA form, the CDR3 reads TGTGCCAGCAGCCAATTCCCAGGGTCCTACACCTTC. This encodes CASSQFPGSYTF.

The chain has TRBV18 and TRBJ2-3; D is unresolved. V gave up 3 bases and J gave up 3 bases, with 10 bases separating them. Germline V gene lookup returns CDR1 KGHSH and CDR2 LQKENI. CDR3 size: 14 residues. CDR3 in amino acids: CASSPPSGTDTQYF. In DNA form, the CDR3 reads TGTGCCAGCTCACCGCCCTCCGGGACAGATACGCAGTATTTT.

The rearrangement joins TRBV16 to TRBJ2-3; the match to TRBD2 covers 10 bases. The CDR3 length is 15 residues. The junction had 10 bases not matched to a gene; V was cut back by 6 bases and J by 7 bases. Germline V CDR1 and CDR2: KGHSY, FQNENV. CDR3 residues: CASRQAGGPMNTQYF. The CDR3 bases are TGTGCCAGCAGGCAAGCGGGAGGGCCTATGAATACGCAGTATTTT.